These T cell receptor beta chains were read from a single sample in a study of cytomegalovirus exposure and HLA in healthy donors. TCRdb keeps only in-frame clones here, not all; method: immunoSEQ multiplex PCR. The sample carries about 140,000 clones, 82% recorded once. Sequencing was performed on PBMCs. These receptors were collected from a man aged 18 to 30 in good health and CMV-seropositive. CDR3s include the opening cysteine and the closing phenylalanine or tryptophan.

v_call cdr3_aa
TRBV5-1 CASGYRGPSDEQFF
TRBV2 CASRTRAAGQGGTDTQYF
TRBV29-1 CSVEGGASGSIGELFF
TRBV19 CASTVMGQGTEQYF
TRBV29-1 CSAAGRLNTGELFF
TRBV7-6 CASSGDRNYGYTF
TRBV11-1 CASTSFGGSETQYF
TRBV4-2 CASTGGLQGGPDTQYF
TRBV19 CASKLTGMTATGELFF
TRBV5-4 CASSLEGVSYEQYF
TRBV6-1 CASTANRYNEQFF
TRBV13 CASSSVRGSGNTIYF
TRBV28 CASSARAATSNYGYTF
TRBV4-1 CASSQSRGGGNSNIQYF
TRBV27 CASSLQGGTTEAFF
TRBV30 CAWKVGWISGSYNEQFF
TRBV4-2 CASSHPSGTKNTEAFF
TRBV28 CASSPGQPLNTEAFF
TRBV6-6 CASSYSRDRVQPQHF
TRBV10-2 CASRWRLAETYEQYF
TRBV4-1 CASSQGPQISYEQYF
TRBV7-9 CASGLTGANSGNTIYF
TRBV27 CASSLLWVGTGKGGTEAFF
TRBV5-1 CASSITGISGSLPDTQYF
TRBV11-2 CASSPSRGNYGYTF
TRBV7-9 CASSSLSSTEAFF
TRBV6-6 CASRDRDREYYSEAFF
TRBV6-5 CASSYRGGPYEQYF
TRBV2 CASILQGLNTEAFF
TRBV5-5 CASSPAVGIQVYGYTF
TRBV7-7 CASSSFGQGGGELFF
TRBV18 CASSQGFTDTQYF
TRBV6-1 CASSDYGGIGYGYTF
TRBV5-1 CASSPQGSGEQYF
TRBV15 CATSREDRAGQPQHF
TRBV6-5 CASSSPPGDEQYF
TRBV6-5 CASSSGGMNTEAFF
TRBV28 CASSRLGDRGTSYQETQYF
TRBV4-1 CASSQDGRGASGNSYNEQFF
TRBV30 CAWSPDAGIHEQYF
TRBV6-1 CASSEGRVSSTDTQYF
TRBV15 CATSSRTDTQYF
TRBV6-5 CASSLGTVGHEQYF
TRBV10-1 CASSEAATNTGEPFF
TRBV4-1 CASSPSPSGRPGELFF
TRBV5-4 CASSRVGEETQYF
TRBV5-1 CASISRGGALGTEAFF